This T cell receptor beta chain stems from a study of glioma-infiltrating T cells. Study as a whole: Glioblastomas were WHO grade IV, sampled at first diagnosis; low-grade were grade II. Broader study findings: Tissue and blood shared very few CDR3 sequences.

Notes on this clonotype: The target antigen is unknown.

TCR alpha and beta CDR3 regions were amplified from RNA using iRepertoire nested multiplex PCR. Tissue mRNA or PBMC total RNA, roughly 90-450 ng, went into one-step reverse transcription and amplification. TCRdb fed the multiplex PCR reads into MiXCR, producing one record per CDR3 protein. The sample contains 300,000 to 450,000 distinct CDR3 sequences, about two fifths of which appear only once. V was trimmed by 7 bases and J by 0 bases, leaving 14 bases between them. Germline V gene sequence: CDR1 SGHDT, CDR2 YYEEEE. The CDR3 is 15 residues long. This sequence joins TRBV5-6 and TRBJ2-1, with D tentatively TRBD1 or TRBD2 (6 bases each). Sequencing input: glioma tissue, nonneoplastic brain tissue, or PBMCs (not recorded which). The receptor was derived from a human donor with low-grade glioma or glioblastoma, undergoing nonglioma brain surgery, or in good health (not recorded which). The DNA of the CDR3 is TGTGCCAGCCTCAAGGGGGGCAACTCCTACAATGAGCAGTTCTTC. Its translation is CASLKGGNSYNEQFF.